This T cell receptor beta chain was sequenced for a study of blood T cell repertoires in COVID-19. Study overall: T cells, B-cell-depleted T cells, or PBMCs supplied cDNA or gDNA.

Under the authors' procedure: Reference gene primer amplification in the assay estimated nucleated cell counts. Generated by immunoSEQ multiplex PCR, the TCRdb table keeps only in-frame clones and is missing some. Clone size and V and J calls were adopted from that table, with D and trimming inferred from the DNA. This table holds a few hundred thousand clones, over 70% found once. Germline V gene data show CDR1 as MNHEY and CDR2 as SMNVEV (reference sequence). CDR3 length equals 15 residues. V was clipped by 1 base and J by 0 bases, with 9 bases between them. This sequence joins TRBV27 and TRBJ2-5; D is possibly TRBD2 (5 bases). Input material: peripheral blood. The TCR was taken from a man over 45 with active or convalescent COVID-19. The CDR3 DNA sequence: TGTGCCAGCAGTTTATACCGAGGGTACCAAGAGACCCAGTACTTC. This encodes CASSLYRGYQETQYF.